This paragraph reports one T cell receptor beta chain. Between the trimmed V and J ends, which lost 2 bases and 0 bases, there was a span of 11 bases. The CDR3 extends over 15 amino acids. CDR1 and CDR2 (germline): SGDLS, YYNGEE. These data are taken from a study of cytomegalovirus exposure and HLA in healthy donors. The PCR contained 60 Vbeta and 13 Jbeta primers. Repertoires were generated with immunoSEQ multiplex PCR, while TCRdb's copy carries only in-frame clones and drops some. The sample consists of approximately 100,000 clones, about 83% of them appearing once. This TCR derives from a man in his fifties or sixties in good health and CMV-seropositive. The J gene is TRBJ1-1, the V gene TRBV9; tentative D call: TRBD1 (5 bases). The specimen sequenced was PBMCs. This chain's CDR3 is CASSVSGVLNTEAFF. The CDR3 DNA is TGTGCCAGCAGCGTCTCGGGGGTCCTGAACACTGAAGCTTTCTTT.